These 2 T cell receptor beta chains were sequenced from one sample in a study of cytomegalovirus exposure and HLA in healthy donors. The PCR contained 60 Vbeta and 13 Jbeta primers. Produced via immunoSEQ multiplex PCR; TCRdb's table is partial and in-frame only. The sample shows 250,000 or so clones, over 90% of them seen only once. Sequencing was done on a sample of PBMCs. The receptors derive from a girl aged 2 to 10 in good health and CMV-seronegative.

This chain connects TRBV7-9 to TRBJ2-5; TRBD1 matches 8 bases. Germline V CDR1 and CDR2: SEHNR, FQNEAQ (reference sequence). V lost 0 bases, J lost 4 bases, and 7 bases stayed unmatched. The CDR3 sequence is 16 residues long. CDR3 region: CASSLARTGMGETQYF. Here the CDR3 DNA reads TGTGCCAGCAGCTTAGCGCGGACAGGGATGGGAGAGACCCAGTACTTC.

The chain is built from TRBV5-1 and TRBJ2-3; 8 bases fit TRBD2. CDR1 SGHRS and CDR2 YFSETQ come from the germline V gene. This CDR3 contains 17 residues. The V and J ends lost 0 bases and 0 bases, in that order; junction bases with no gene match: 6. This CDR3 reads CASSLVGAGESTDTQYF. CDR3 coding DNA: TGCGCCAGCAGCTTGGTGGGAGCGGGGGAAAGCACAGATACGCAGTATTTT.